A single sample is the source of the 5 T cell receptor beta chains below, sequenced in a study of early T cells in non-severe SARS-CoV-2 infection. TCRdb re-analysed the 5' RACE reads in MiXCR, keeping a single row per CDR3 protein. The data show tens of thousands of distinct CDR3 sequences, with 9.3% seen just once and around 21% held by the top ten. The sequencing input was whole blood. These receptor sequences come from an adult who was a healthcare worker with PCR-confirmed SARS-CoV-2 infection or an uninfected control (not recorded which).

Only a few counts were recorded for this clonotype. The chain recombines TRBV12-5 with TRBJ2-5; D is uncertain. CDR1 is LGHNT and CDR2 is FRNRAP in the germline V gene. The germline V and J ends were trimmed by 3 bases and 8 bases, with 10 bases remaining between them. This CDR3 is built from 12 residues. The DNA for the CDR3 is TGTGCTAGTGGTTTAACCCCGGAAACCCAGTACTTC. Protein product: CASGLTPETQYF.

This clonotype was observed many times. This chain joins TRBV3-1 and TRBJ2-1, with TRBD2 matching over 8 bases. The V gene end was trimmed by 4 bases and the J gene end by 9 bases; junction bases not matched to a gene: 5. The CDR3 is made up of 13 amino acids. From germline, CDR1 is LGHDT and CDR2 YNNKEL (reference sequence). The DNA for the CDR3 is TGTGCCAGCAGCCCACCGGGGGGGTCTGAGCAGTTCTTC. It is translated as CASSPPGGSEQFF.

This clonotype showed up just a few times. The rearrangement uses TRBV9 and TRBJ2-1, with 7 bases identical to TRBD2. Per germline, CDR1 SGDLS and CDR2 YYNGEE. The CDR3 runs to 18 residues. V gave up 0 bases and J gave up 5 bases; unmatched junction bases: 14. The CDR3 loop is CASSVAARPSGRDNEQFF. The CDR3 coding sequence is TGTGCCAGCAGCGTAGCTGCTCGGCCTTCGGGGAGGGACAATGAGCAGTTCTTC.

This clonotype was found a few times. This sequence joins TRBV30 and TRBJ1-5; TRBD1 matches 7 bases. Losses at the gene ends were 5 bases for V and 6 bases for J; bases not matched to a gene: 16. Per germline, CDR1 GTSNPN and CDR2 SVGIG (reference sequence). The CDR3 is 16 residues long. CDR3 in amino acids: CAWGPPGQNRFQPQHF. CDR3 nucleotide sequence: TGTGCCTGGGGCCCCCCGGGACAGAATAGATTTCAGCCCCAGCATTTT.

This clonotype was seen many times. The V call is TRBV10-3, the J call TRBJ2-1, with TRBD2 as a possible D gene (7 bases). The CDR3 is made up of 14 amino acids. The V gene lost 2 bases and the J gene lost 5 bases, with 10 bases spanning the gap. The germline V gene has CDR1 ENHRY and CDR2 SYGVKD. The CDR3 coding sequence is TGTGCCATCAGTGAGGGGGGGGCCAACAATGAGCAGTTCTTC. Amino acids: CAISEGGANNEQFF.